This T cell receptor (beta chain) is from a study of brain T cells in children with intractable seizures. Findings of the study overall: HCMV serostatus was not known, and viral specificity came from CDR3 similarity only. Absence of clones before surgery may stem from lower sequencing depth.

Note on this clone: Its antigen is unidentified.

The time point is: blood from clinic visit 5 months post-surgery; TSC patient then seizure free. Sequencing was limited to surgery cases with top T cell transcript signatures in brain tissue. Pre-surgery treatment included at least one anti-epileptic drug. The data were produced by immunoSEQ multiplex PCR, yet TCRdb's version contains in-frame clones alone and is incomplete. The top ten clones hold 5.5% to 6% of a sample with 340,000 or so clones, approximately 93% of them seen once. Germline V CDR1 and CDR2: SQVTM, ANQGSEA. The V gene lost 3 bases and the J gene lost 0 bases, with 15 bases spanning the gap. The CDR3 runs to 16 residues.

This TCR was sampled from a boy in the first two years of life with tuberous sclerosis and intractable seizures. The chain recombines TRBV29-1 with TRBJ2-1; possibly TRBD1 for D (6 bases). Material: peripheral blood, obtained roughly 5 months after surgery. The CDR3 here is CSVEPTGAISYNEQFF. CDR3 nucleotide sequence: TGCAGCGTTGAGCCGACAGGCGCCATCTCCTACAATGAGCAGTTCTTC.